The sequence of this T cell receptor beta chain was determined in a study of control samples from healthy donors and cancer patients. Trimming took 4 bases from V and 0 from J, leaving 10 bases between them. The CDR3 is 15 amino acids. CDR1 is SGHAT, CDR2 FQNNGV, per germline. Measured with immunoSEQ multiplex PCR; TCRdb has only the in-frame clones, and not every one. Of 150,000 to 200,000 clones listed, around 88% are singletons. The origin of this receptor is a man younger than 35 in good health. The chain couples TRBV11-2 to TRBJ1-3; D perhaps matches TRBD1 (5 bases). Sequencing was performed on blood. The chain's CDR3 is CASSSPGSSGNTIYF. CDR3 DNA: TGTGCCAGCAGCTCTCCAGGGAGCTCTGGAAACACCATATATTTT.